A selection of T cell receptor beta chains follows, all from one sample in a study of T-cell reconstitution after alpha-beta-depleted transplantation in children. Using its own MiXCR run on the PCR reads, TCRdb lists one record per CDR3 protein. The sample shows roughly 400,000 distinct CDR3 sequences, roughly 22% of them seen only once. This sample comprised PBMCs from the stem cell graft donor, obtained from the stem cell graft. These receptors all come from a human donor who donated a stem cell graft to a child with acute myeloid leukemia. The CDR3 runs from the conserved cysteine through the conserved F or W. Fields, in order: V gene, D gene, CDR3 protein. D genes are given only for firm matches.

>TRBV11-1|-
CASSLKGIRQADSGNTIYF
>TRBV24-1|-
CATSDTTSSYNEQFF
>TRBV24-1|TRBD1
CATSDPRTGGTDTQYF
>TRBV7-2|TRBD1
CASSIPSTGTETQYF
>TRBV12-3/TRBV12-4|-
CASSPPGQDTEAFF
>TRBV12-3/TRBV12-4|-
CASSFSKGEQYF
>TRBV30|TRBD1
CAWGQGVSAEAFF
>TRBV7-2|-
CASSLVTTRYNEQFF
>TRBV12-3/TRBV12-4|-
CASSFDAHSYEQYF
>TRBV4-3|-
CASSRRTVTDTQYF
>TRBV2|-
CASTSTGDTVGYTF
>TRBV10-3|TRBD1
CATRQGVSSYEQYF
>TRBV30|-
CAYLQGRAYNEQFF
>TRBV25-1|TRBD1
CASSEGQGAGDTQYF
>TRBV20-1|-
CSAARVMRTYEQYF
>TRBV18|TRBD1
CASSPAGGGRTEAFF
>TRBV7-2|TRBD1
CASSYRGVQPQHF
>TRBV12-3/TRBV12-4|TRBD2
CASSSASGRGLGTQYF
>TRBV18|TRBD2
CASSPTGTSGILSNEQFF
>TRBV20-1|-
CSASRQGNNQPQHF
>TRBV24-1|-
CATSDSDEQYF
>TRBV20-1|TRBD2
CSARVPNGRVRNEQFF
>TRBV6-5|-
CASSNARDIGQFF
>TRBV7-2|-
CASSLYRRPAYGYTF
>TRBV27|-
CASRPYRGYEQYF
>TRBV7-6|-
CASSLVGDTTGELFF
>TRBV27|-
CASSFRPGDRSLGTDTQYF
>TRBV4-1|TRBD2
CASSQGSGRGDTQYF
>TRBV20-1|TRBD2
CSASPIAGEGTDTQYF